This entry concerns a single TCR beta chain. Its antigen remains unidentified. A multiplex PCR was run with 60 Vbeta primers and 13 Jbeta primers. The method was immunoSEQ multiplex PCR; TCRdb's version includes in-frame clones alone and lacks a portion of them. The table lists 95,000 to 150,000 clones, roughly 80% of them singletons. This record comes from a study of cytomegalovirus exposure and HLA in healthy donors. Broader study findings: Prediction of most subjects' HLA-A and HLA-B alleles by TCR beta sequences was reportedly accurate. A few chains tied to CMV proved CMV antigen-specific in vitro.

Trimming took off 3 bases at V and 1 base at J, with 15 bases between the two ends. This CDR3 is built from 16 residues. From germline, CDR1 is LNHNV and CDR2 YYDKDF (reference sequence). The rearrangement links TRBV15 to TRBJ1-2; possible D gene TRBD1, 6 bases. What was sequenced was PBMCs. This TCR was sampled from a young man in good health and CMV-seronegative. The CDR3 region has the DNA TGTGCCACCAGCAGGGGACGGACAGCGGATAACTATGGCTACACCTTC. Translation gives CATSRGRTADNYGYTF.